This T cell receptor beta chain was identified in a study of vaccination effects on CD4 cells after COVID-19 (dated by TCRdb to the early 2020s). Background for the entire study: Participants received two doses of either the BNT162b2 or the mRNA-1273 mRNA SARS-CoV-2 vaccine. A total of 10 COVID-19 convalescent patients and several SARS-CoV-2-naive healthy vaccine recipients were included in the full study. Cultures from other donors in the study were sequenced using the Oncomine TCR Beta short-read assay on an Illumina iSeq 100. SARS-CoV-2 spike-specific CD4+ TCR repertoires from before and after mRNA vaccination were compared in COVID-19 convalescent patients and in infection-naive vaccine recipients.

What the work shows at the level of the full study, not this receptor alone: Clones induced by infection and clones induced by vaccination both contracted markedly at late timepoints after vaccination, which fits with T cell responses waning over time. Among healthy vaccine recipients, nearly all vaccine-induced clones were SARS-CoV-2 mono-reactive, and just 1 of 255 was cross-reactive with common cold coronaviruses. Limitations of the study were the small number of convalescent patients and the absence of early post-infection timepoints.

In the ViraFEST assay, PBMC were stimulated with viral peptide pools, and TCR sequencing was then used to find antigen-specific CD4+ T cell clonotypes based on their expansion. After about 9 days of culture, CD4+ T cells were isolated with the EasySep CD4+ T cell isolation kit. The absence of prior SARS-CoV-2 infection in healthy vaccine recipients was confirmed by negative nucleocapsid antibodies before and after vaccination. Each well held around 2 million PBMC cultured in IMDM containing roughly 5% human AB serum, roughly 9.6 IU/ml IL-2 and gentamicin, along with 10 ug/ml peptides. Half of the culture medium was replaced with fresh IL-2-containing medium on days 3 and 7. Unless noted otherwise, every peptide stimulation condition was grown in triplicate wells. Using Ficoll-Paque Plus gradient centrifugation, PBMC were separated from whole blood and then either used fresh or cryopreserved at -140C. The overlapping peptide pools covered the spike proteins of SARS-CoV-2 as well as those of the common cold coronaviruses HCoV-NL63, HCoV-OC43 and HCoV-229E. Genomic DNA was extracted from cultured CD4+ T cells with the QIAamp micro DNA kit.

Receptors were amplified or captured by the immunoSEQ multiplex PCR assay. TCR beta CDR3 sequencing was performed on DNA from the cultured, isolated CD4+ T cells. For the original study's pipeline: Non-productive TCR sequences were discarded, and reads were trimmed to the CDR3 region, with only CDR3s of 7 or more amino acids retained. The MANAFEST web app was used to pick out antigen-specific clonotypes by comparing their expansion in peptide wells with that in reference cultures. Positive clones required FDR<0.05 expansion versus reference and all other wells, odds ratio above 5, and frequency above 0.1% in two replicate wells. A clonotype was called cross-reactive if it was significantly expanded both in SARS-CoV-2 spike wells and in at least one common cold coronavirus spike condition. CDR3 similarity was assessed by Levenshtein distance with the stringdist R package, and unrooted trees were built with ape in R 3.6.1. TCRdb mirrors the immuneACCESS table, restricted to in-frame sequences. Some clones are absent from its copies; in checked studies, under half trace to an unresolved V gene, and the reason for the others is unknown. The V and J calls and clone size come from that table; D and trimming were worked out from the DNA. For this sample there are about 41,000 clones; around three quarters appear just once. The ten biggest clones cover 2.9% of the sample.

This clone was picked up a small number of times. No cognate antigen has been identified for it. The sample holds no much larger clone one base away, and base qualities are not on file. Looking up the germline V gene yields CDR1 SNHLY and CDR2 FYNNEI. V and J are truncated by 7 bases and 9 bases respectively, leaving an intervening sequence of 10 bases. From the cysteine up to the phenylalanine, the CDR3 has a length of 11 residues. Just CDR3 DNA is preserved here, 33 bases in frame from base 1. This TCR was sampled from a human donor who received a COVID-19 vaccine. In this chain, TRBV2 is recombined with TRBJ1-3; the D gene cannot be resolved reliably. The source material was CD4+ T cells from PBMCs cultured with HCoV-NL63 spike peptides, sampled before COVID-19 vaccination. Explained via the paper, the cell subset or site label denotes: HCoV-NL63 spike overlapping peptide pool stimulation. The CDR3 here reads CASIGGRTIYF. In nucleotides, the sequence is TGTGCCAGCATCGGTGGGCGCACCATATATTTT.